The 2 T cell receptor beta chains below all came from one sample that was sequenced in a study of T cells in women clearing cervical HPV infection. Sequenced by immunoSEQ multiplex PCR; TCRdb stores in-frame clones only, minus some. Its table lists around 46,000 clones. Sequencing input: blood buffy coat. The receptors stem from a woman aged 18 to 75 with a cervical HPV16 infection that either progressed to CIN3+ or cleared (not recorded which).

A word on this clone: The read comes to an end 3 residues before the CDR3 does, leaving the germline J gene to fill in the end. The V and J genes are TRBV20-1 and TRBJ2-1; 8 bases line up with TRBD2. Germline V gives CDR1 DFQATT, CDR2 SNEGSKA (reference sequence). This CDR3 has 14 amino acids. With V trimmed by 1 base and J by 3 bases, 2 bases remained unmatched. The sequenced CDR3 bases are TGCAGTGCTAGAGCACTAGCGGTCTACAATGAG. Protein sequence: CSARALAVYNE. The whole CDR3 protein reads CSARALAVYNEQFF.

In the case of this clone: The CDR3 end is not reached by the read, which stops 3 residues before it; the germline J gene fills it in. The chain employs TRBV28 and TRBJ2-7; no firm D call. Germline CDR1 is MDHEN and CDR2 is SYDVKM. CDR3 length equals 14 residues. V was clipped by 3 bases and J by 3 bases, with 12 bases between them. The sequenced CDR3 bases are TGTGCCAGCAGTTTTCTTGTGGGCGTCTACGAG. Its protein product is CASSFLVGVYE. The entire CDR3 is CASSFLVGVYEQYF.